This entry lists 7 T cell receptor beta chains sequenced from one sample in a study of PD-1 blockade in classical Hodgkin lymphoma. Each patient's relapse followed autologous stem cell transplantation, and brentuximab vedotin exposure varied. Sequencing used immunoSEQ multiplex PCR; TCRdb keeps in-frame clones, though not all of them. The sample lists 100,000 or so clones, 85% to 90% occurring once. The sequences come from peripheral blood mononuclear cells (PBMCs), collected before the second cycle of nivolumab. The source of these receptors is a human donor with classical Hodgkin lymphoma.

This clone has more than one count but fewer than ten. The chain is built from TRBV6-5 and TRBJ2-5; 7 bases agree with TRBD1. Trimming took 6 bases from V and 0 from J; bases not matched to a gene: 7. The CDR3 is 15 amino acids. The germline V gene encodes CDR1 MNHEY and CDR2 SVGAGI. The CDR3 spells CASSPGTEYQETQYF. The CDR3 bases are TGTGCCAGCAGCCCCGGGACAGAGTACCAAGAGACCCAGTACTTC.

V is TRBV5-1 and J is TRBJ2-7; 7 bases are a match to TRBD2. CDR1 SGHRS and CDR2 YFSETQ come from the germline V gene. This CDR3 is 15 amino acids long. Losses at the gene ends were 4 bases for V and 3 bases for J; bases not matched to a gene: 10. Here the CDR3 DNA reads TGCGCCAGCAGCGCCGGACTAGTCGGGGGCTACGAGCAGTACTTC. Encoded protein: CASSAGLVGGYEQYF.

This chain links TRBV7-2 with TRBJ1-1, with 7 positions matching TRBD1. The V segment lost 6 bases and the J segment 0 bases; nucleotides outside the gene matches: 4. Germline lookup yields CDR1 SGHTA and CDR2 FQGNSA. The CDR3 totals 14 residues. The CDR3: CASRPTGVNTEAFF. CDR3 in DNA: TGTGCCAGCAGACCCACAGGGGTGAACACTGAAGCTTTCTTT.

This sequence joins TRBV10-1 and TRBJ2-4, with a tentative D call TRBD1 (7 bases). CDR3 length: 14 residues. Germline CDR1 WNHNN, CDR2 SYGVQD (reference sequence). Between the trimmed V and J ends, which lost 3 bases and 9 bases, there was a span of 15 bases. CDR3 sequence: CASSDTGQGGIQYF. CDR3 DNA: TGCGCCAGCAGTGATACAGGTCAGGGGGGCATTCAGTACTTC.

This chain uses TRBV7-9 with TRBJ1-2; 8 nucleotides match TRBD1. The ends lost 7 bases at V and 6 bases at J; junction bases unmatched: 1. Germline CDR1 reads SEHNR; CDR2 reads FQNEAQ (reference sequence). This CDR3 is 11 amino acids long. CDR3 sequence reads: CASTDRDGYTF. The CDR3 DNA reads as TGTGCCAGCACGGACAGGGATGGCTACACCTTC. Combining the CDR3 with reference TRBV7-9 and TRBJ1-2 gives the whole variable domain DTGVSQNPRHKITKRGQNVTFRCDPISEHNRLYWYRQTLGQGPEFLTYFQNEAQLEKSRLLSDRFSAERPKGSFSTLEIQRTEQGDSAMYLCASTDRDGYTFGSGTRLTVV.

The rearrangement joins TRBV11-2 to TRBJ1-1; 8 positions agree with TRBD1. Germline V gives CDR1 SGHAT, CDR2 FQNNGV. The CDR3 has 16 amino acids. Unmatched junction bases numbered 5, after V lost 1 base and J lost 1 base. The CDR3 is CASSLARTGTNTEAFF. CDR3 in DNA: TGTGCCAGCAGCTTAGCGAGGACAGGGACGAACACTGAAGCTTTCTTT.

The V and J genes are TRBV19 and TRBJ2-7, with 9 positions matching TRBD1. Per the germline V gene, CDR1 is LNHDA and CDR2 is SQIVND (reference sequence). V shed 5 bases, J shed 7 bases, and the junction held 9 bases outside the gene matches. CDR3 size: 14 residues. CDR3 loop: CASSYRGQSGEQYF. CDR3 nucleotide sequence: TGTGCCAGTAGTTACAGGGGGCAATCGGGAGAGCAGTACTTC.